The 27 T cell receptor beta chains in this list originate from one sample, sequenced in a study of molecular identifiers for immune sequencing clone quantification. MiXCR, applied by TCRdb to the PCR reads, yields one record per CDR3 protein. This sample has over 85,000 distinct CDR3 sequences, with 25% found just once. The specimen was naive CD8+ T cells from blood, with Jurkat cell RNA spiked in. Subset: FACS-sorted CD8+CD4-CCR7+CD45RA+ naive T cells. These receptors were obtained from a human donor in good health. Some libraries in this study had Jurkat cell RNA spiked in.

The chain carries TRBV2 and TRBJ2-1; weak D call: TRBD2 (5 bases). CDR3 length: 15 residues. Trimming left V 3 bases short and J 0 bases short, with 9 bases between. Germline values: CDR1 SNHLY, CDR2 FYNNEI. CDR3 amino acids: CASSERDLSYNEQFF. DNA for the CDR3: TGTGCCAGCAGTGAGAGGGATCTCTCCTACAATGAGCAGTTCTTC. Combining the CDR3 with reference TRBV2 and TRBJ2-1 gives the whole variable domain EPEVTQTPSHQVTQMGQEVILRCVPISNHLYFYWYRQILGQKVEFLVSFYNNEISEKSEIFDDQFSVERPDGSNFTLKIRSTKLEDSAMYFCASSERDLSYNEQFFGPGTRLTVL.

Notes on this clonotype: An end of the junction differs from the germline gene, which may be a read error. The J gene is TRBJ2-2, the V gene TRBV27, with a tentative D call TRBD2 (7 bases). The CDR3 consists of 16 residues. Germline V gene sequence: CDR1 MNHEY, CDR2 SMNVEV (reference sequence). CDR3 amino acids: CARSGGGGGNTGELFF. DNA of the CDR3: TGTGCCCGCAGTGGGGGGGGCGGCGGGAACACCGGGGAGCTGTTTTTT.

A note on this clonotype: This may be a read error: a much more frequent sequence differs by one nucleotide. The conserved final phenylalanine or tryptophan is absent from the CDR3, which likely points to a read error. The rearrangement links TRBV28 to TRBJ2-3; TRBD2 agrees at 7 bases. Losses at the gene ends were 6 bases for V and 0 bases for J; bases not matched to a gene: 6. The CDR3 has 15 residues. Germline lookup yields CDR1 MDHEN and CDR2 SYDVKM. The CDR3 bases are TGTGCCAGCAGCCGGCTAGCGGATAGCACAGATACGCAGTATCTT. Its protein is CASSRLADSTDTQYL.

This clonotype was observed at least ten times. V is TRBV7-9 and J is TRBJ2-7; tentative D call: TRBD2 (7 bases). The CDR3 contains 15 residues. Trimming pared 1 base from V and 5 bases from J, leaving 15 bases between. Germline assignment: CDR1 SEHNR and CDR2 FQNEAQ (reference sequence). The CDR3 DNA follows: TGTGCCAGCAGCTTAGTCGGGGGGCGATCCCACGAGCAGTACTTC. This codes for CASSLVGGRSHEQYF.

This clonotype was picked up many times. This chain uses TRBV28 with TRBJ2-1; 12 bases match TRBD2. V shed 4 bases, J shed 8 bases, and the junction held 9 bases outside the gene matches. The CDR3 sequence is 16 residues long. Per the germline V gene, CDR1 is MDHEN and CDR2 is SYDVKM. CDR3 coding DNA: TGTGCCAGCAGTTCTCTAGCGGGAGGGTATTGGGATGAGCAGTTCTTC. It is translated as CASSSLAGGYWDEQFF.

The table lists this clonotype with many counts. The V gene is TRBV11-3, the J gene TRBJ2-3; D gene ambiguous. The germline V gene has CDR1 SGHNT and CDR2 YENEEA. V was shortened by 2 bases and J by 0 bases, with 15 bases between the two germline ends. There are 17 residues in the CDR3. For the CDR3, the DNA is TGTGCCAGCAGCTTACGACCAACCACTCATAGCACAGATACGCAGTATTTT. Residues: CASSLRPTTHSTDTQYF.

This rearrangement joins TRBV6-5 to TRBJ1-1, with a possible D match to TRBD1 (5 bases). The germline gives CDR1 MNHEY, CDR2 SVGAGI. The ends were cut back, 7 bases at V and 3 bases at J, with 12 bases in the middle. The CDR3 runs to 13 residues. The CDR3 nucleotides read TGTGCCAGCAACCGCGGGGCTGACACTGAAGCTTTCTTT. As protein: CASNRGADTEAFF.

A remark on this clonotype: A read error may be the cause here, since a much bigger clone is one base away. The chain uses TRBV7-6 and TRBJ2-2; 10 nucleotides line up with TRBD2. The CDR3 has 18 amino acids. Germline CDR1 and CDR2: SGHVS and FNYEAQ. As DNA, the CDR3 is TGTGCCAGCAGCTTAGACCATCCTAGCGGGAGTAACACCGGGGAGCTGGTTTTT. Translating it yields CASSLDHPSGSNTGELVF. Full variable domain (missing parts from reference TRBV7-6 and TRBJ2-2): GAGVSQSPRYKVTKRGQDVALRCDPISGHVSLYWYRQALGQGPEFLTYFNYEAQQDKSGLPNDRFSAERPEGSISTLTIQRTEQRDSAMYRCASSLDHPSGSNTGELVFGEGSRLTVL.

The CDR3 nucleotides read TGTGCCAGCAGTCAACTAGCGGGAACGTCCGATGAGCAGTTCTTC. Protein: CASSQLAGTSDEQFF. The chain recombines TRBV12-3 or TRBV12-4 with TRBJ2-1, with TRBD2 matching over 10 bases. Germline trimming cut 5 bases from V and 8 bases from J; bases unmatched to any gene: 9. The CDR3 runs to 15 residues.

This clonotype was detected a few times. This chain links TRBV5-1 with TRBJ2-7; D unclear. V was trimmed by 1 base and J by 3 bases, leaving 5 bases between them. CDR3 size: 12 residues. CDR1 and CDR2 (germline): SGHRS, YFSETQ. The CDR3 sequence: CASSLNYYEQYF. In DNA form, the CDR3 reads TGCGCCAGCAGCTTGAACTACTACGAGCAGTACTTC. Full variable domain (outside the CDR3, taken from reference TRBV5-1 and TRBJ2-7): KAGVTQTPRYLIKTRGQQVTLSCSPISGHRSVSWYQQTPGQGLQFLFEYFSETQRNKGNFPGRFSGRQFSNSRSEMNVSTLELGDSALYLCASSLNYYEQYFGPGTRLTVT.

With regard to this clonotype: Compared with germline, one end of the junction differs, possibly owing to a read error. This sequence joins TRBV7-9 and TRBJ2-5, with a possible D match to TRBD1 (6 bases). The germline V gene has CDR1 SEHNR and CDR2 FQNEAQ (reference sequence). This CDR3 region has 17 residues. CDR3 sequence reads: CASSLVGGQIVQEPQYF. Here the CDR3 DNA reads TGTGCCAGCAGCTTAGTTGGGGGACAAATAGTTCAAGAGCCCCAGTACTTC.

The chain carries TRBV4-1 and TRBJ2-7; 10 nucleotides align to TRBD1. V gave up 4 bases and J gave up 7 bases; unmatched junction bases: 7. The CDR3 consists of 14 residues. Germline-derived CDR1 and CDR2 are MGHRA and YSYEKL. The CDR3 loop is CASSRGQGSGEQYF. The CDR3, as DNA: TGCGCCAGCAGCCGGGGACAGGGGTCGGGAGAGCAGTACTTC.

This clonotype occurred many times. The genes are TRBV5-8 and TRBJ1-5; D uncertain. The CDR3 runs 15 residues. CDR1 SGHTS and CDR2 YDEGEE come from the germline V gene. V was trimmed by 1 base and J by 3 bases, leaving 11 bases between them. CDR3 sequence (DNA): TGTGCCAGCAGCTTGCGCCCCGTTCCCAATCAGCCCCAGCATTTT. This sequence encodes CASSLRPVPNQPQHF.

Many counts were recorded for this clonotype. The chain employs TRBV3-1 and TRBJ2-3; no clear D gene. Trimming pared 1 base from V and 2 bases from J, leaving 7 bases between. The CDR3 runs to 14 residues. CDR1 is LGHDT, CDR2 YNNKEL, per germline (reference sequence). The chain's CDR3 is CASSQGQPTDTQYF. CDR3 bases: TGTGCCAGCAGCCAAGGACAACCCACAGATACGCAGTATTTT.

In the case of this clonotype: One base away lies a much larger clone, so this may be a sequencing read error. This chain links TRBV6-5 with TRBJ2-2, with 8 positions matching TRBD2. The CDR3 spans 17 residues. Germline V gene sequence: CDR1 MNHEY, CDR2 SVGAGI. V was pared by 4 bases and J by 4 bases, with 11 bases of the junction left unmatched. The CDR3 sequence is CASSCDAGGPSTGELFF. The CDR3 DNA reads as TGTGCCAGCAGTTGCGACGCGGGGGGCCCGAGCACCGGGGAGCTGTTTTTT.

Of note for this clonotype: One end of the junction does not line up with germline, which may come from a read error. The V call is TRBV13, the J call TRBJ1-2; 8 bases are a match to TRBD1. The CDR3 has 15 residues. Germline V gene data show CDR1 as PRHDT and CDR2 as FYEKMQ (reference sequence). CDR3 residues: CASSPYGQGSYGYAF. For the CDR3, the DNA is TGTGCCAGCAGCCCCTACGGACAGGGCTCCTATGGCTACGCCTTC.

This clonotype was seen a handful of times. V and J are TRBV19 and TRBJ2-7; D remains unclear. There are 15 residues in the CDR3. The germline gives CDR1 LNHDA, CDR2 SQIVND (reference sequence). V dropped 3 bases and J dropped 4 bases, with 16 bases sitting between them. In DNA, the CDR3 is TGTGCCAGTAGTATGTCGGGCGGCAGCGTTTACGAGCAGTACTTC. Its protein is CASSMSGGSVYEQYF.

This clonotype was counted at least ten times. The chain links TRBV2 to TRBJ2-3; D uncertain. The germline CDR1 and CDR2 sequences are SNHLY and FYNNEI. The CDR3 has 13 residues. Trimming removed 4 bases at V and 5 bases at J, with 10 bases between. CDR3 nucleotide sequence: TGTGCCAGCAGTGGTTGGAATCGAGATACGCAGTATTTT. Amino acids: CASSGWNRDTQYF. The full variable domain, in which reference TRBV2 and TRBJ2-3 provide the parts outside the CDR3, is EPEVTQTPSHQVTQMGQEVILRCVPISNHLYFYWYRQILGQKVEFLVSFYNNEISEKSEIFDDQFSVERPDGSNFTLKIRSTKLEDSAMYFCASSGWNRDTQYFGPGTRLTVL.

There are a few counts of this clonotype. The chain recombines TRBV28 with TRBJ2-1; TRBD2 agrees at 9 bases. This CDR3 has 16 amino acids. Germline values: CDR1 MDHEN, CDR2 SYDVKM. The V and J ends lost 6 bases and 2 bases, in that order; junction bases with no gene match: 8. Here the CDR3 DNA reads TGTGCCAGCAGGGATTATAGCGGGAGTCCCTACAATGAGCAGTTCTTC. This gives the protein CASRDYSGSPYNEQFF.

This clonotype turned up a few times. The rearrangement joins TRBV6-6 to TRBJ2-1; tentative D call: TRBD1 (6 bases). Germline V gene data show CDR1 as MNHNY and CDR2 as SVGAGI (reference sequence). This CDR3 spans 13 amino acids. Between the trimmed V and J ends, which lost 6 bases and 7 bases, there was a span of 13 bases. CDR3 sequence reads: CASRGDTWNEQFF. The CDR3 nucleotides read TGTGCCAGCAGGGGGGACACCTGGAATGAGCAGTTCTTC.

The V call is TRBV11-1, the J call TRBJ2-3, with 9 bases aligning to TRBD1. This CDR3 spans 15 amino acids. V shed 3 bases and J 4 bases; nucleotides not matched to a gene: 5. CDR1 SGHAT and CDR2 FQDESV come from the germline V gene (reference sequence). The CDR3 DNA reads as TGTGCCAGCAGCTTCGGGACAGGGTCCGCAGATACGCAGTATTTT. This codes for CASSFGTGSADTQYF.

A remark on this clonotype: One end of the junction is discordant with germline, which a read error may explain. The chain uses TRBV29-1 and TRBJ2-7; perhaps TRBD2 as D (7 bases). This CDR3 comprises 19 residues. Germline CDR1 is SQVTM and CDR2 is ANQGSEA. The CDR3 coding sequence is TGCCGCGTTGAAGGGGGGGGGGGCAGGTTTAAGGGGTCGGCCTGCGCGCAGTGCTTC. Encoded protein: CRVEGGGGRFKGSACAQCF.

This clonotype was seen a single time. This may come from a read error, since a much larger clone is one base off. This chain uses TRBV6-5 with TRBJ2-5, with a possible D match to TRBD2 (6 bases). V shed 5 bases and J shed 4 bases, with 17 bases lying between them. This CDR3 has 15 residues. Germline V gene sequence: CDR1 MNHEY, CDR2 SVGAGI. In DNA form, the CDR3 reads TGTGCCAGCAGTCCTGACGGAGGGTCCCCAGAGACCCAGTACTTC. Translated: CASSPDGGSPETQYF.

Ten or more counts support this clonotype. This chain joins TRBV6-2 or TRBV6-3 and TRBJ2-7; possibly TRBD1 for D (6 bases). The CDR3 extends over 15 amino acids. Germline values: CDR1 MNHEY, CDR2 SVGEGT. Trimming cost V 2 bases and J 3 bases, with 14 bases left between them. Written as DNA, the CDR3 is TGTGCCAGCAGTTACCTCAGGGGTCCTAACTACGAGCAGTACTTC. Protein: CASSYLRGPNYEQYF.

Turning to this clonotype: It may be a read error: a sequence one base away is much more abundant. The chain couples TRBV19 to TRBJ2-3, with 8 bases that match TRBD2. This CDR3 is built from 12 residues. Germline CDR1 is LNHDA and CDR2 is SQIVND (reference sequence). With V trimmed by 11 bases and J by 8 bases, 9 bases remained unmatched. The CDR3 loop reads CAGSGGDSTQYF. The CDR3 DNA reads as TGTGCCGGGAGCGGGGGCGACAGTACGCAGTATTTT.

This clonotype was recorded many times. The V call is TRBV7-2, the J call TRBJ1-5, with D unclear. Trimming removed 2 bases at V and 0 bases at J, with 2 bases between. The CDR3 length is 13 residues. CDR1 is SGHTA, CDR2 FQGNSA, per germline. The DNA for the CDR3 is TGTGCCAGCAGCTTAAATAGCAATCAGCCCCAGCATTTT. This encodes CASSLNSNQPQHF.

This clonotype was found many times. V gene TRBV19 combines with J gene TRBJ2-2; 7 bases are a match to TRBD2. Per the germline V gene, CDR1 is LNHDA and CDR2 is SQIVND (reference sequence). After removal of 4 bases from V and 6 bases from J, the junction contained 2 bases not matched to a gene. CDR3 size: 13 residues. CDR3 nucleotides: TGTGCCAGTAGTACCCTAGCGGCCGGGGAGCTGTTTTTT. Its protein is CASSTLAAGELFF.